The 28 T cell receptor beta chains presented below share a single source sample, sequenced in a study of beta chain features in type 1 diabetes. The antigens of these receptors remain unknown. General study points: Shorter TCRB CDR3s, moderately but significantly so, marked every one of the four CD4+ subsets in Type 1 diabetes patients.

Expressed TCRB transcripts were sequenced because the isolated RNA had all been reverse transcribed beforehand. Clones were read by immunoSEQ multiplex PCR, and TCRdb kept only the in-frame ones, dropping some. The sample has 300,000 to 450,000 clones, around 12% seen once; the top ten hold 0.01%. Specimen: naive CD4+ T cells from blood. Receptors were obtained from a woman aged 18-29 years with type 1 diabetes.

This chain uses TRBV28 with TRBJ2-5; TRBD2 agrees at 7 bases. CDR3 length: 14 residues. Germline lookup yields CDR1 MDHEN and CDR2 SYDVKM. The V and J ends lost 6 bases and 2 bases, in that order; junction bases with no gene match: 6. CDR3 coding DNA: TGTGCCAGCAGGCTTACTAGCGTACAAGAGACCCAGTACTTC. It translates to CASRLTSVQETQYF.

This clone was counted a few times. The chain joins TRBV9 to TRBJ2-7, with D tentatively TRBD2 (5 bases). CDR1 is SGDLS, CDR2 YYNGEE, per germline. Trimming stripped 3 bases from V and 7 bases from J, with 14 bases between. This CDR3 contains 13 residues. CDR3 nucleotide sequence: TGTGCCAGCAGCGAATCGGGCCGGGGTGAGCAGTACTTC. It is translated as CASSESGRGEQYF.

This clone was counted only a few times. The genes are TRBV4-2 and TRBJ1-1; D gene unclear. There are 14 residues in the CDR3. Trimming shortened V by 3 bases and J by 1 base, and 9 bases separated the two germline ends. The germline CDR1 and CDR2 sequences are LGHNA and YNFKEQ. DNA for the CDR3: TGTGCCAGCAGCCAGCGAATCCAGAACACTGAAGCTTTCTTT. This sequence encodes CASSQRIQNTEAFF.

This clone was detected a few times. J is TRBJ1-2 and V is TRBV7-2; a weak D match, TRBD1 (5 bases). V shed 2 bases and J shed 4 bases, with 14 bases lying between them. In germline, CDR1 is SGHTA, CDR2 FQGNSA. The CDR3 has 15 residues. The CDR3 nucleotides read TGTGCCAGCAGCTTACAGGGCCTAGACCTCTATGGCTACACCTTC. It codes for CASSLQGLDLYGYTF.

Concerning this clone itself: This sample includes further DNA sequences coding for the same CDR3. The chain employs TRBV7-9 and TRBJ2-1; 8 nucleotides line up with TRBD1. In germline, CDR1 is SEHNR, CDR2 FQNEAQ (reference sequence). The CDR3 is 15 amino acids. With V trimmed by 1 base and J by 4 bases, 3 bases remained unmatched. CDR3 region: CASSLDRGSYNEQFF. Here the CDR3 DNA reads TGTGCCAGCAGCTTAGACAGGGGGTCGTACAATGAGCAGTTCTTC.

The chain couples TRBV11-2 to TRBJ2-2, with 7 nucleotides matching TRBD2. CDR1 is SGHAT and CDR2 is FQNNGV in the germline V gene. V was pared by 3 bases and J by 3 bases, with 4 bases of the junction left unmatched. The CDR3 runs to 15 residues. The CDR3 sequence is CASSLAGVYTGELFF. The CDR3 DNA sequence: TGTGCCAGCAGCTTGGCGGGAGTGTACACCGGGGAGCTGTTTTTT.

The chain couples TRBV7-8 to TRBJ1-1; D unclear. V shed 3 bases and J shed 4 bases, with 9 bases lying between them. This CDR3 is built from 13 residues. From germline, CDR1 is SGHVS and CDR2 FQNEAQ. The CDR3, as DNA: TGTGCCAGCAGCTTGGACGGGAGCACTGAAGCTTTCTTT. This translates into CASSLDGSTEAFF.

The chain links TRBV14 to TRBJ1-4; D gene ambiguous. Looked up from germline, CDR1 is SGHDN and CDR2 is FVKESK. The CDR3 extends over 13 amino acids. The V gene lost 5 bases and the J gene lost 8 bases, with 12 bases spanning the gap. The CDR3 coding sequence is TGTGCCAGCAGCTTGTCGGGAGTCGAAAAACTGTTTTTT. Encoded protein: CASSLSGVEKLFF.

This sequence joins TRBV9 and TRBJ1-2; 7 nucleotides match TRBD1. Germline values: CDR1 SGDLS, CDR2 YYNGEE. The CDR3 spans 18 residues. After removal of 0 bases from V and 1 base from J, the junction contained 12 bases not matched to a gene. CDR3 region: CASSVGRGTDRDNYGYTF. Written as DNA, the CDR3 is TGTGCCAGCAGCGTAGGCCGGGGAACCGACAGGGATAACTATGGCTACACCTTC.

This clone has a handful of counts. The V gene is TRBV5-1, the J gene TRBJ1-4; 7 positions match TRBD1. The J segment lost 5 bases and the V segment lost 1 base, leaving 5 bases of the junction unmatched. The CDR3 has 15 amino acids. Looked up from germline, CDR1 is SGHRS and CDR2 is YFSETQ. CDR3 region: CASSLRGTVNEKLFF. As DNA, the CDR3 is TGCGCCAGCAGCTTGCGGGGGACAGTAAATGAAAAACTGTTTTTT.

V is TRBV11-2 and J is TRBJ2-3; D gene ambiguous. Germline CDR1 is SGHAT and CDR2 is FQNNGV. The CDR3 is 13 amino acids. V was clipped by 9 bases and J by 2 bases, with 12 bases between them. The DNA of the CDR3 is TGTGCCAGTTCCTACCTTTCCACAGATACGCAGTATTTT. Translation gives CASSYLSTDTQYF.

V and J are TRBV7-9 and TRBJ1-1; maybe TRBD1 (5 bases). Trimming pared 4 bases from V and 2 bases from J, leaving 11 bases between. Germline CDR1 reads SEHNR; CDR2 reads FQNEAQ (reference sequence). The CDR3 consists of 14 residues. CDR3: CASSSGPVNTEAFF. CDR3 coding DNA: TGTGCCAGCAGCTCAGGGCCAGTTAACACTGAAGCTTTCTTT.

This chain joins TRBV7-7 and TRBJ2-1; the D is unclear. The ends were cut back, 1 base at V and 5 bases at J, with 9 bases in the middle. CDR1 is SSHAT, CDR2 FNYEAQ, per germline (reference sequence). The CDR3 length is 14 residues. The CDR3 nucleotides are TGTGCCAGCAGCTTAGGTCCAGCGCACAATGAGCAGTTCTTC. Amino acids: CASSLGPAHNEQFF.

This clone was found a few times. J is TRBJ1-2 and V is TRBV27, with 9 bases that match TRBD1. V shed 4 bases and J 8 bases; nucleotides not matched to a gene: 14. This CDR3 comprises 16 residues. CDR1 and CDR2 (germline): MNHEY, SMNVEV (reference sequence). The CDR3 DNA reads as TGTGCCAGCAGTTCGCTACCGGGACAGGGTTTCAGAGGCTACACCTTC. It specifies CASSSLPGQGFRGYTF.

CDR3 protein: CASSSGPRNIQYF. CDR3 bases: TGTGCCAGCAGTTCAGGGCCTCGGAACATTCAGTACTTC. The chain employs TRBV6-5 and TRBJ2-4; D perhaps matches TRBD1 (5 bases). Trimming stripped 4 bases from V and 7 bases from J, with 11 bases between. The germline V gene has CDR1 MNHEY and CDR2 SVGAGI. This CDR3 has 13 residues.

The V call is TRBV9, the J call TRBJ2-3, with D perhaps TRBD2 (5 bases). The CDR3 is 14 residues long. V lost 5 bases and J lost 0, with 10 bases in between. CDR1 is SGDLS and CDR2 is YYNGEE in the germline V gene. The CDR3 protein is CASSLGGSTDTQYF. The CDR3 DNA sequence: TGTGCCAGCAGTCTGGGCGGGAGCACAGATACGCAGTATTTT.

The gene calls are TRBV6-1 and TRBJ2-5; a weak D match, TRBD1 (5 bases). Germline values: CDR1 MNHNS, CDR2 SASEGT. This CDR3 is built from 14 residues. V lost 8 bases and J 1 base, leaving 14 bases between the germline ends. The chain's CDR3 is CASHTGWVQETQYF. The CDR3 nucleotides are TGTGCCAGCCACACAGGTTGGGTCCAAGAGACCCAGTACTTC.

This clone was seen a few times. CDR3 amino acids: CASSLTSGSSTDTQYF. As DNA, the CDR3 is TGTGCCAGCAGCTTGACTAGCGGAAGCAGCACAGATACGCAGTATTTT. The V and J genes are TRBV7-9 and TRBJ2-3; TRBD2 agrees at 9 bases. The CDR3 covers 16 residues. The junction had 4 bases not matched to a gene; V was cut back by 3 bases and J by 0 bases. The germline V gene encodes CDR1 SEHNR and CDR2 FQNEAQ (reference sequence).

The V call is TRBV5-6, the J call TRBJ2-3, with D unresolved. Germline assignment: CDR1 SGHDT and CDR2 YYEEEE. The ends were cut back, 0 bases at V and 0 bases at J, with 5 bases in the middle. CDR3 length: 14 amino acids. CDR3: CASSLGPSTDTQYF. The CDR3 region has the DNA TGTGCCAGCAGCTTGGGTCCTAGCACAGATACGCAGTATTTT.

The chain combines TRBV27 with TRBJ2-7; 7 bases map to TRBD1. Losses at the gene ends were 11 bases for V and 2 bases for J; bases not matched to a gene: 9. Germline CDR1 is MNHEY and CDR2 is SMNVEV (reference sequence). The CDR3 length is 13 residues. CDR3 amino acids: CAVAGRGTYEQYF. For the CDR3, the DNA is TGTGCCGTCGCCGGCAGGGGGACCTACGAGCAGTACTTC.

The genes are TRBV18 and TRBJ1-5; no firm D call. There are 13 residues in the CDR3. The V and J ends lost 5 bases and 1 base respectively, with 6 bases between them. The germline V gene has CDR1 KGHSH and CDR2 LQKENI. For the CDR3, the DNA is TGTGCCAGCTCATACTCAAGCAATCAGCCCCAGCATTTT. Its protein product is CASSYSSNQPQHF. Full variable domain (missing parts from reference TRBV18 and TRBJ1-5): NAGVMQNPRHLVRRRGQEARLRCSPMKGHSHVYWYRQLPEEGLKFMVYLQKENIIDESGMPKERFSAEFPKEGPSILRIQQVVRGDSAAYFCASSYSSNQPQHFGDGTRLSIL.

This clone was found a few times. The V call is TRBV7-6, the J call TRBJ2-7, with D perhaps matching TRBD1 (6 bases). Per germline, CDR1 SGHVS and CDR2 FNYEAQ. CDR3 length: 13 amino acids. V lost 5 bases to trimming and J lost 5 bases, with 13 bases between them. The chain's CDR3 is CASSGYRANEQYF. The DNA of the CDR3 is TGTGCCAGCAGCGGTTACAGGGCCAACGAGCAGTACTTC.

This clone was picked up a small number of times. At the DNA level, this CDR3 is encoded by other sequences in the same sample as well. The chain recombines TRBV18 with TRBJ2-7; TRBD1 matches 9 bases. The CDR3 has 14 amino acids. Germline V gives CDR1 KGHSH, CDR2 LQKENI. V dropped 3 bases and J dropped 2; count of bases not matched to a gene: 2. The CDR3 reads CASSPGQGTYEQYF. CDR3 nucleotides: TGTGCCAGCTCACCGGGACAGGGCACCTACGAGCAGTACTTC. Drawing the rest from reference TRBV18 and TRBJ2-7, the complete variable domain is NAGVMQNPRHLVRRRGQEARLRCSPMKGHSHVYWYRQLPEEGLKFMVYLQKENIIDESGMPKERFSAEFPKEGPSILRIQQVVRGDSAAYFCASSPGQGTYEQYFGPGTRLTVT.

This clone is a singleton in its sample. The V gene is TRBV15, the J gene TRBJ1-2; the match to TRBD1 covers 9 bases. This CDR3 region has 14 residues. V lost 4 bases to trimming and J lost 4 bases; unmatched junction nucleotides: 4. Germline V gene sequence: CDR1 LNHNV, CDR2 YYDKDF (reference sequence). CDR3 DNA: TGTGCCACCAGCATCCGGACAGGGGTCTATGGCTACACCTTC. Translated, it gives CATSIRTGVYGYTF.

A few counts support this clone. The chain carries TRBV7-2 and TRBJ2-2; 7 bases align to TRBD1. The V and J ends lost 3 bases and 3 bases, in that order; junction bases with no gene match: 1. The germline V gene encodes CDR1 SGHTA and CDR2 FQGNSA. The CDR3 is 14 residues long. This CDR3 is CASSFQGDTGELFF. The CDR3 nucleotides are TGTGCCAGCAGCTTCCAGGGGGACACCGGGGAGCTGTTTTTT.

The chain employs TRBV6-1 and TRBJ2-1; unclear D gene. Germline lookup yields CDR1 MNHNS and CDR2 SASEGT. The CDR3 has 13 residues. Deletions cut 1 base from V and 7 bases from J, with 8 bases between. For the CDR3, the DNA is TGTGCCAGCAGTGAAGTAACATTTAATGAGCAGTTCTTC. Residues: CASSEVTFNEQFF.

The CDR3 DNA follows: TGTGCCAGCAGCTTAGGAGCAGGGGAAAATCAGCCCCAGCATTTT. Its translation is CASSLGAGENQPQHF. The chain couples TRBV7-2 to TRBJ1-5; maybe TRBD1 (6 bases). This CDR3 region has 15 residues. Germline V gene data show CDR1 as SGHTA and CDR2 as FQGNSA. The V gene lost 1 base and the J gene lost 4 bases, with 11 bases spanning the gap.

This clone was counted only a few times. This rearrangement joins TRBV7-9 to TRBJ2-5; 8 nucleotides match TRBD2. J lost 5 bases, V lost 0 bases, and 2 bases had no gene match. The CDR3 is 14 residues long. Germline V gene sequence: CDR1 SEHNR, CDR2 FQNEAQ (reference sequence). CDR3 DNA: TGTGCCAGCAGCTTAGCTAGCGGGGCGGAGACCCAGTACTTC. Translation: CASSLASGAETQYF. The variable domain in full, with the rest retrieved from reference TRBV7-9 and TRBJ2-5, is DTGVSQNPRHKITKRGQNVTFRCDPISEHNRLYWYRQTLGQGPEFLTYFQNEAQLEKSRLLSDRFSAERPKGSFSTLEIQRTEQGDSAMYLCASSLASGAETQYFGPGTRLLVL.